This T cell receptor (beta chain) was sequenced in a study of prognosis after radiotherapy for stage I lung cancer. Study as a whole: None of the non-small cell lung cancer patients was considered medically operable. Study results and limitations: It was not determined whether the expanded TCR clones were tumor-specific. Following stereotactic body radiation therapy, patients who went on to develop distant metastases had lower Shannon entropy.

Multiplex PCR in two rounds served to amplify TCR beta CDR3 from genomic DNA. Specific primers for each TRBV and TRBJ gene were what first-round PCR used. MiXCR, run by TCRdb on the multiplex PCR reads, gives a single entry per CDR3 protein. The sample holds over 15,000 distinct CDR3 sequences, 45% to 50% seen once. This clonotype occurred many times. The antigen is not known. The V end was cut by 4 bases, the J end by 1 base, with 12 bases between. CDR3 length equals 14 residues. CDR1 is SGDLS, CDR2 YYNGEE, per germline. The receptor was derived from a donor aged 50 or older with non-small cell lung cancer. The sample here was PBMCs, taken before or after stereotactic body radiation therapy (not recorded which). The chain links TRBV9 to TRBJ2-7, with D uncertain. CDR3 amino acids: CASSRSPESYEQYF. DNA for the CDR3: TGTGCCAGCAGCCGCTCCCCTGAGTCCTACGAGCAGTACTTC.